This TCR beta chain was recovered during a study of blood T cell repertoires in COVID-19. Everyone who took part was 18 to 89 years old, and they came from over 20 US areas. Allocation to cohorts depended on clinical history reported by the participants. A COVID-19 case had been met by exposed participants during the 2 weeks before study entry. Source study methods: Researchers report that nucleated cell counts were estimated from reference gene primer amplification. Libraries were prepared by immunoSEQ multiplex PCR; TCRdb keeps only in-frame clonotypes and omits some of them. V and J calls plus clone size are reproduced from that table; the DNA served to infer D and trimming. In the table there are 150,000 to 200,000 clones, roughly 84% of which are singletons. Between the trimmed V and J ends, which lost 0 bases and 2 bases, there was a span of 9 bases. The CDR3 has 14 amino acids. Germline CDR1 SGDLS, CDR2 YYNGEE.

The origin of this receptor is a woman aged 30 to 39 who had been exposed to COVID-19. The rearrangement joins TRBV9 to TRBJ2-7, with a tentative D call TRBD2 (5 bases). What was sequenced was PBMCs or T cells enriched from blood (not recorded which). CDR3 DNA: TGTGCCAGCAGCGTAGAACTAGTACCCTACGAGCAGTACTTC. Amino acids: CASSVELVPYEQYF.